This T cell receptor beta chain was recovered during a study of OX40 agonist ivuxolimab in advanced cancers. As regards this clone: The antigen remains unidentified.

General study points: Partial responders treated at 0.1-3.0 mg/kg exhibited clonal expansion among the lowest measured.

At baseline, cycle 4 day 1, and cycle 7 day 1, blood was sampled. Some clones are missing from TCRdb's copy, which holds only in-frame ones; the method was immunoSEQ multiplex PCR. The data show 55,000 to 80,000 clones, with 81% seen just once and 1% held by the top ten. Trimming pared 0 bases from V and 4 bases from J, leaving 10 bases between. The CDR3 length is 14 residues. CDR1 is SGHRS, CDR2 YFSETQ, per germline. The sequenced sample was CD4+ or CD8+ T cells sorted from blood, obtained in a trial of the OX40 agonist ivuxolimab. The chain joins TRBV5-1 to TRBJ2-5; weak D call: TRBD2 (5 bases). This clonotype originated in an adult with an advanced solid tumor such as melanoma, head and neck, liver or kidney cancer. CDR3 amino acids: CASSLAAGRETQYF. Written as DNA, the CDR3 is TGCGCCAGCAGCTTGGCTGCGGGTCGAGAGACCCAGTACTTC.